This TCR beta chain was sequenced in a study of control samples from healthy donors and cancer patients. Clones were sequenced by immunoSEQ multiplex PCR, and TCRdb holds only the in-frame ones, with some missing. The profile covers fewer than 200,000 clones, with just under 95% appearing a single time and approximately 1.5% taken by the ten largest. This clonotype was sampled from a man aged 18 to 35 in good health. Material for sequencing was blood.

The CDR3 spells CASSVSVEGQPQHF. The CDR3 region has the DNA TGTGCCAGCAGCGTCTCCGTAGAAGGACAGCCCCAGCATTTT. The chain has TRBV9 and TRBJ1-5; no definite D call. The CDR3 totals 14 residues. Trimming shortened V by 2 bases and J by 7 bases, and 13 bases separated the two germline ends. Germline assignment: CDR1 SGDLS and CDR2 YYNGEE.